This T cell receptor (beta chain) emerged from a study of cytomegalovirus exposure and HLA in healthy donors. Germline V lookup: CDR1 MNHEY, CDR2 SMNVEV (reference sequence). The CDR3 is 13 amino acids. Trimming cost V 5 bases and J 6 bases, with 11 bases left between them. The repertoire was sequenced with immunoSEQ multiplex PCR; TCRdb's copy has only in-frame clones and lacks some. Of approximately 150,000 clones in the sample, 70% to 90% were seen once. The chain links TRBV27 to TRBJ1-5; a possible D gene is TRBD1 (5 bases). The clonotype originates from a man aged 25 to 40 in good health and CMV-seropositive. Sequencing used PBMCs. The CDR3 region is CASSPWGPQPQHF. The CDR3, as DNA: TGTGCCAGCAGTCCGTGGGGCCCTCAGCCCCAGCATTTT.